This TCR beta chain was sequenced during a study of metastatic and nonmetastatic thyroid tumors. Study-level background: Comparison of repertoires was carried out across blood and tumor or nodule tissue from malignant and benign thyroid patients. Regarding the study as a whole: Malignant thyroid tumors reportedly had TCR beta diversity that was significantly higher than in benign nodules, in blood and tumor.

This CDR3 has 15 amino acids. V lost 6 bases, J lost 0 bases, and 5 bases stayed unmatched. Looked up from germline, CDR1 is MNHNS and CDR2 is SASEGT. Authors' methods: Variation in CDR3 across clinicopathological groups served as the basis for constructing a distant-metastasis classifier in papillary thyroid cancer. MiXCR reprocessed the PCR reads for TCRdb. The V and J calls were determined by TCRdb, not by the authors. The repertoire holds tens of thousands of clones, with under 25% as singletons. The entire patient cohort was treatment-naive prior to thyroid surgery. As for this clone: Antigen unknown.

The sequenced sample consisted of tumor tissue. The V call is TRBV6-1, the J call TRBJ2-1, with 7 bases matching TRBD1. The source of this sequence is a female donor with papillary thyroid cancer or a benign thyroid nodule (not recorded which). Some clones in this sample may be carry-over from other donors' samples. DNA of the CDR3: TGTGCCAGCAGCCAACAGGGGCCCTCCTACAATGAGCAGTTCTTC. It is translated as CASSQQGPSYNEQFF.